This passage covers 25 T cell receptor beta chains from one sample sequenced in a study of T cell responses to AZD1222 COVID-19 vaccine. Sequencing was performed with immunoSEQ multiplex PCR; in TCRdb, only in-frame clones are kept and a portion is missing. The table lists over 50,000 clones, approximately 80% of them singletons. Here the sequenced sample was peripheral blood, taken 28 days after the second AZD1222 dose. The receptors were gathered from an adult who received the AZD1222 COVID-19 vaccine.

This chain joins TRBV28 and TRBJ2-5, with 9 bases fitting TRBD1. The CDR3 consists of 15 residues. The J segment lost 4 bases and the V segment lost 3 bases, leaving 6 bases of the junction unmatched. Looked up from germline, CDR1 is MDHEN and CDR2 is SYDVKM. The CDR3 reads CASSFRGQGGETQYF. CDR3 in DNA: TGTGCCAGCAGTTTTCGGGGACAGGGTGGAGAGACCCAGTACTTC.

This chain uses TRBV5-1 with TRBJ1-5; D is unclear. The V end lost 4 bases, the J end lost 3 bases, and 17 bases lay between the germline ends. The CDR3 is 16 amino acids. The germline V gene has CDR1 SGHRS and CDR2 YFSETQ. The CDR3 sequence is CASSPGVLANNQPQHF. The CDR3, as DNA: TGCGCCAGCAGCCCCGGTGTCCTCGCGAACAATCAGCCCCAGCATTTT.

This clone was counted a single time. The chain links TRBV2 to TRBJ1-1, with D unresolved. Trimming took off 4 bases at V and 0 bases at J, with 6 bases between the two ends. CDR3 length: 13 amino acids. CDR1 is SNHLY and CDR2 is FYNNEI in the germline V gene. The CDR3 nucleotides read TGTGCCAGCAGTGGATCCATGAACACTGAAGCTTTCTTT. This gives the protein CASSGSMNTEAFF. The full variable domain, completed using reference TRBV2 and TRBJ1-1, is EPEVTQTPSHQVTQMGQEVILRCVPISNHLYFYWYRQILGQKVEFLVSFYNNEISEKSEIFDDQFSVERPDGSNFTLKIRSTKLEDSAMYFCASSGSMNTEAFFGQGTRLTVV.

The chain couples TRBV11-2 to TRBJ1-6, with a possible D match to TRBD1 (6 bases). CDR3 length: 15 residues. Germline CDR1 and CDR2: SGHAT and FQNNGV. V lost 5 bases and J 8 bases, leaving 16 bases between the germline ends. This CDR3 is CASSKPGTPDSPLHF. The DNA of the CDR3 is TGTGCCAGCAGCAAACCCGGGACACCGGATTCACCCCTCCACTTT.

V gene TRBV7-2 combines with J gene TRBJ2-1, with D possibly being TRBD2 (6 bases). CDR3 size: 12 residues. The germline V gene encodes CDR1 SGHTA and CDR2 FQGNSA. Trimming removed 4 bases from V and 9 bases from J, with 10 bases in between. The DNA of the CDR3 is TGTGCCAGCAGCTCGGCTAGCGCTGAGCAGTTCTTC. Amino acid sequence: CASSSASAEQFF.

This chain joins TRBV28 and TRBJ1-2; no firm D call. Germline V gives CDR1 MDHEN, CDR2 SYDVKM. The CDR3 is 12 amino acids. Trimming stripped 8 bases from V and 8 bases from J, with 15 bases between. CDR3 DNA: TGTGCCAGCCTACCAGGACGGGGAGGCTACACCTTC. Amino acid sequence: CASLPGRGGYTF.

A few counts support this clone. The chain carries TRBV19 and TRBJ1-2, with TRBD1 identical over 8 bases. V dropped 7 bases and J dropped 3; count of bases not matched to a gene: 7. The CDR3 has 14 residues. The germline V gene has CDR1 LNHDA and CDR2 SQIVND (reference sequence). CDR3 region: CASTPDRVDYGYTF. As DNA, the CDR3 is TGTGCCAGTACCCCGGACAGGGTTGACTATGGCTACACCTTC.

The V gene is TRBV18, the J gene TRBJ2-5; D unclear. Germline V gene data show CDR1 as KGHSH and CDR2 as LQKENI. V was cut by 2 bases and J by 5 bases, with 9 bases left in between. The CDR3 runs 13 residues. Written as DNA, the CDR3 is TGTGCCAGCTCACCATTGGGGTTGGAGACCCAGTACTTC. Translation: CASSPLGLETQYF. The complete variable domain, with remaining parts taken from reference TRBV18 and TRBJ2-5, reads NAGVMQNPRHLVRRRGQEARLRCSPMKGHSHVYWYRQLPEEGLKFMVYLQKENIIDESGMPKERFSAEFPKEGPSILRIQQVVRGDSAAYFCASSPLGLETQYFGPGTRLLVL.

The gene calls are TRBV19 and TRBJ1-1; D is perhaps TRBD1 (5 bases). V was shortened by 10 bases and J by 4 bases, with 13 bases between the two germline ends. CDR3 size: 12 residues. Germline assignment: CDR1 LNHDA and CDR2 SQIVND (reference sequence). CDR3 sequence: CATKAGPTEAFF. The CDR3 bases are TGTGCCACCAAAGCAGGGCCCACTGAAGCTTTCTTT.

This chain links TRBV4-3 with TRBJ2-2; 7 nucleotides align to TRBD2. Germline CDR1 LGHNA, CDR2 YSLEER. Trimming at V came to 9 bases and at J to 5 bases, leaving 15 bases not matched to a gene. The CDR3 has 16 amino acids. The CDR3, as DNA: TGCGCCAGGCCTTCCGGGGGGAGTATTTGGACCGGGGAGCTGTTTTTT. Residues: CARPSGGSIWTGELFF.

In its sample, this clone was seen a few times. The rearrangement links TRBV15 to TRBJ2-1; 11 bases match TRBD2. The CDR3 is made up of 16 amino acids. Germline V lookup: CDR1 LNHNV, CDR2 YYDKDF (reference sequence). The J segment lost 7 bases and the V segment lost 3 bases, leaving 8 bases of the junction unmatched. The CDR3: CATSSFSGRVGNEQFF. The CDR3 region has the DNA TGTGCCACCAGCAGTTTTAGCGGGAGGGTTGGGAATGAGCAGTTCTTC.

Of note for this clone: Its ends do not fully match the called genes, so a read error is possible. V is TRBV16 and J is TRBJ1-1; no clear D gene. CDR3 size: 15 residues. Germline V CDR1 and CDR2: KGHSY, FQNENV. The DNA for the CDR3 is TGTGCCGGCAGCCAATATGTGGGCCGAGACACTGAAGCTTTCTTT. This sequence encodes CAGSQYVGRDTEAFF.

The CDR3, as DNA: TGTGCCAGCAGCTTAAAGGGAGGTCGCTTCAGGGAGCAGTTCTTC. Protein sequence: CASSLKGGRFREQFF. V is TRBV11-1 and J is TRBJ2-1, with a possible D match to TRBD2 (6 bases). Germline V gene sequence: CDR1 SGHAT, CDR2 FQDESV (reference sequence). V lost 2 bases and J lost 10, with 18 bases in between. The CDR3 is made up of 15 amino acids.

The chain carries TRBV9 and TRBJ1-2, with D unresolved. V gave up 0 bases and J gave up 7 bases, with 16 bases separating them. This CDR3 is 15 amino acids long. Germline lookup yields CDR1 SGDLS and CDR2 YYNGEE. The CDR3 coding sequence is TGTGCCAGCAGCGTAGGTACATGGGATTTCGCTGGCTACACCTTC. Protein: CASSVGTWDFAGYTF.

The gene calls are TRBV19 and TRBJ2-6, with 10 bases that match TRBD1. Germline V gives CDR1 LNHDA, CDR2 SQIVND (reference sequence). CDR3 size: 15 residues. The ends lost 11 bases at V and 3 bases at J; junction bases unmatched: 7. The CDR3 sequence: CAVDRGYGGANVLTF. The CDR3 coding sequence is TGTGCCGTGGACAGGGGGTATGGTGGGGCCAACGTCCTGACTTTC.

V is TRBV5-4 and J is TRBJ2-2; 8 bases fit TRBD2. The germline V gene encodes CDR1 SGHNT and CDR2 YYREEE (reference sequence). The ends lost 2 bases at V and 5 bases at J; junction bases unmatched: 2. This CDR3 comprises 14 residues. CDR3 protein: CASSFPGGTGELFF. Here the CDR3 DNA reads TGTGCCAGCAGCTTCCCGGGGGGGACCGGGGAGCTGTTTTTT. Drawing the rest from reference TRBV5-4 and TRBJ2-2, the complete variable domain is ETGVTQSPTHLIKTRGQQVTLRCSSQSGHNTVSWYQQALGQGPQFIFQYYREEENGRGNFPPRFSGLQFPNYSSELNVNALELDDSALYLCASSFPGGTGELFFGEGSRLTVL.

The chain is built from TRBV6-6 and TRBJ2-4, with D perhaps TRBD1 or TRBD2 (5 bases each). V lost 7 bases to trimming and J lost 8 bases, with 9 bases between them. Germline lookup yields CDR1 MNHNY and CDR2 SVGAGI (reference sequence). The CDR3 totals 11 residues. The CDR3 protein is CASNGGDIQYF. CDR3 nucleotide sequence: TGTGCCAGCAATGGGGGAGACATTCAGTACTTC.

J is TRBJ2-4 and V is TRBV7-2, with TRBD2 identical over 8 bases. The CDR3 runs to 16 residues. Per the germline V gene, CDR1 is SGHTA and CDR2 is FQGNSA. J was trimmed by 5 bases and V by 1 base; bases with no gene match: 7. CDR3 coding DNA: TGTGCCAGCAGCTTAGTTTCCAGCGGGAGTCAAAACATTCAGTACTTC. Its translation is CASSLVSSGSQNIQYF.

The V call is TRBV2, the J call TRBJ1-4; 9 nucleotides align to TRBD1. The CDR3 is 15 residues long. Germline CDR1 SNHLY, CDR2 FYNNEI. After removal of 6 bases from V and 7 bases from J, the junction contained 9 bases not matched to a gene. The CDR3 nucleotides read TGTGCCAGCAGAATACAGGGGGCTAGGGGTGAAAAACTGTTTTTT. Translated, it gives CASRIQGARGEKLFF.

The chain has TRBV5-4 and TRBJ2-1; 7 bases line up with TRBD2. V gave up 2 bases and J gave up 7 bases; unmatched junction bases: 3. Germline-derived CDR1 and CDR2 are SGHNT and YYREEE (reference sequence). The CDR3 sequence is 13 residues long. The CDR3 sequence is CASSFQGGNEQFF. CDR3 coding DNA: TGTGCCAGCAGCTTCCAGGGAGGGAATGAGCAGTTCTTC.

This chain uses TRBV18 with TRBJ1-5, with 8 bases lining up with TRBD1. CDR3 length equals 16 residues. The V and J ends lost 3 bases and 5 bases, in that order; junction bases with no gene match: 9. In germline, CDR1 is KGHSH, CDR2 LQKENI. The CDR3 sequence is CASSPRAGGADQPQHF. CDR3 sequence (DNA): TGTGCCAGCTCACCCAGGGCAGGGGGCGCCGATCAGCCCCAGCATTTT.

This clone was found a few times. Here the CDR3 reads CASSLAGTNEKLFF. The CDR3 nucleotides are TGCGCCAGCAGCTTGGCAGGGACTAATGAAAAACTGTTTTTT. V is TRBV5-1 and J is TRBJ1-4; D possibly corresponds to TRBD1 (5 bases). With 0 bases removed from V and 2 bases from J, the gap between germline ends came to 5 bases. Germline V gene data show CDR1 as SGHRS and CDR2 as YFSETQ. The CDR3 sequence is 14 residues long.

This sequence joins TRBV7-2 and TRBJ2-7, with D maybe TRBD1 (6 bases). The V end lost 4 bases, the J end lost 5 bases, and 18 bases lay between the germline ends. Germline V gene lookup returns CDR1 SGHTA and CDR2 FQGNSA. There are 15 residues in the CDR3. For the CDR3, the DNA is TGTGCCAGCAGCTCGAAACAGGGAACCTTCCACGAGCAGTACTTC. Translated, it gives CASSSKQGTFHEQYF.

This chain uses TRBV28 with TRBJ1-2, with TRBD1 matching over 8 bases. The germline CDR1 and CDR2 sequences are MDHEN and SYDVKM. V was pared by 6 bases and J by 1 base, with 10 bases of the junction left unmatched. The CDR3 sequence is 16 residues long. As DNA, the CDR3 is TGTGCCAGCAGCTCCTCAGGGGGCCTCGTTAACTATGGCTACACCTTC. Translated: CASSSSGGLVNYGYTF.

The rearrangement joins TRBV7-9 to TRBJ2-2; weak D call: TRBD2 (6 bases). Germline V gene lookup returns CDR1 SEHNR and CDR2 FQNEAQ (reference sequence). This CDR3 has 14 amino acids. Trimming took off 5 bases at V and 7 bases at J, with 14 bases between the two ends. Here the CDR3 reads CASSARMEGGELFF. The CDR3 DNA reads TGTGCCAGCAGCGCGCGGATGGAGGGCGGGGAGCTGTTTTTT.